This TCR beta chain was obtained from a study of blood T cell repertoires in COVID-19. Study-level background: Collection of acute and convalescent COVID-19 samples took place in the United States, Italy and Spain. In each case, the material was cDNA or gDNA derived from T cells, B-cell-depleted T cells, or PBMCs.

This CDR3 is 16 amino acids long. Trimming took 5 bases from V and 5 from J; bases not matched to a gene: 12. Germline V CDR1 and CDR2: MNHEY, SVGEGT. Authors' processing steps: Researchers report that nucleated cell counts were estimated from reference gene primer amplification. This table comes from immunoSEQ multiplex PCR, and its TCRdb copy is limited to in-frame clones, with some not included. V, J and clone size are taken as reported in that table, and D and trimming were inferred from the DNA itself. The data show under 200,000 clones, with around nine tenths seen just once and approximately 3.5% held by the top ten. This clone has a handful of counts.

The specimen sequenced was peripheral blood. The V call is TRBV6-2 or TRBV6-3, the J call TRBJ1-5; 7 bases are a match to TRBD1. This receptor was identified in a man aged 70 or older with acute or convalescent COVID-19. Here the CDR3 DNA reads TGTGCCAGCAGTCAAGCGGGCAGGGGGTTGGATCAGCCCCAGCATTTT. Its translation: CASSQAGRGLDQPQHF.